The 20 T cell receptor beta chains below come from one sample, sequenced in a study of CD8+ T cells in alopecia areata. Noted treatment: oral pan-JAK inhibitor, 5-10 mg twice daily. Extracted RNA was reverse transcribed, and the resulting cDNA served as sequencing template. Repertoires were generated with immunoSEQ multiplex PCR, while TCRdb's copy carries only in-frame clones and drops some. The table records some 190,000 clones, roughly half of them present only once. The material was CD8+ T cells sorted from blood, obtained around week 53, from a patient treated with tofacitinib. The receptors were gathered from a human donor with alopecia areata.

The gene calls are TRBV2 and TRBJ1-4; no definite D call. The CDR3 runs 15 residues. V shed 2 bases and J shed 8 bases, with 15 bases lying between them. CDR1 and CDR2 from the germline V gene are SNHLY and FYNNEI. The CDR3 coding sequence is TGTGCCAGCAGTGAATCGACCCTCCCACGGGAAAAACTGTTTTTT. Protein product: CASSESTLPREKLFF.

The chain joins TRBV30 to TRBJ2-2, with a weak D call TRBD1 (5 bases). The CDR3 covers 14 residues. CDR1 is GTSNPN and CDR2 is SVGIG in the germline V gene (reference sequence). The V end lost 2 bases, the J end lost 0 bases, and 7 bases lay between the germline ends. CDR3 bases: TGTGCCTGGAGTCCCAGGGCGAACACCGGGGAGCTGTTTTTT. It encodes CAWSPRANTGELFF.

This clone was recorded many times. CDR3 DNA: TGTGCCACCGAAGCCGGGACCGCGGGTCGCTACACCTTC. Its protein product is CATEAGTAGRYTF. The chain carries TRBV10-3 and TRBJ1-2; D possibly corresponds to TRBD1 (5 bases). CDR1 is ENHRY and CDR2 is SYGVKD in the germline V gene. Trimming left V 10 bases short and J 9 bases short, with 21 bases between. The CDR3 runs 13 residues.

This chain's CDR3 is CASSQRGGYTDTQYF. The CDR3 DNA reads TGCGCCAGCAGCCAAAGGGGAGGATACACAGATACGCAGTATTTT. V gene TRBV4-1 combines with J gene TRBJ2-3; TRBD2 is a possible D gene (6 bases). This CDR3 contains 15 residues. V shed 2 bases and J shed 2 bases, with 11 bases lying between them. Germline CDR1 reads MGHRA; CDR2 reads YSYEKL.

The CDR3 spells CASSWSGDSNSPLHF. The CDR3 DNA reads TGTGCCAGCAGCTGGTCCGGGGACAGTAATTCACCCCTCCACTTT. The rearrangement uses TRBV11-2 and TRBJ1-6, with 7 bases matching TRBD1. The junction had 6 bases not matched to a gene; V was cut back by 4 bases and J by 6 bases. The CDR3 loop spans 15 amino acids. Looked up from germline, CDR1 is SGHAT and CDR2 is FQNNGV.

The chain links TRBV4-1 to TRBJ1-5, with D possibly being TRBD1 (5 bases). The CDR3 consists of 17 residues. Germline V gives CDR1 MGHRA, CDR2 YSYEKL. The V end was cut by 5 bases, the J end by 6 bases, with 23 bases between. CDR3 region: CASSSRGGDRAGQPQHF. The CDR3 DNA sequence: TGCGCCAGCAGCTCGCGGGGGGGAGACCGGGCGGGTCAGCCCCAGCATTTT.

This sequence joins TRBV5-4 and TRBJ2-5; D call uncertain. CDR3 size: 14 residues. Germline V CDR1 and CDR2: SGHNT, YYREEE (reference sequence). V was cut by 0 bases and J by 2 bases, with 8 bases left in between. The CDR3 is CASSLDWQQETQYF. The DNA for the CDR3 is TGTGCCAGCAGCTTGGATTGGCAGCAAGAGACCCAGTACTTC. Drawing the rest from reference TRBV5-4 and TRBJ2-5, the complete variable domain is ETGVTQSPTHLIKTRGQQVTLRCSSQSGHNTVSWYQQALGQGPQFIFQYYREEENGRGNFPPRFSGLQFPNYSSELNVNALELDDSALYLCASSLDWQQETQYFGPGTRLLVL.

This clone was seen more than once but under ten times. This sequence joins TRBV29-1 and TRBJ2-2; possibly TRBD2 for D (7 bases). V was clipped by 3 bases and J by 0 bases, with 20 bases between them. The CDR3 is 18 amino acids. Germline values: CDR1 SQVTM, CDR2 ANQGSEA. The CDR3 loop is CSVEGIRGGFANTGELFF. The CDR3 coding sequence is TGCAGCGTTGAGGGCATAAGGGGGGGCTTCGCGAACACCGGGGAGCTGTTTTTT.

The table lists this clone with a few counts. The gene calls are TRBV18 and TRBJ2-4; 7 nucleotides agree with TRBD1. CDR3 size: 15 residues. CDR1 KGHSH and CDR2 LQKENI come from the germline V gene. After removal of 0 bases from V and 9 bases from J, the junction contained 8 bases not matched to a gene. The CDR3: CASSPPNLDRSIQYF. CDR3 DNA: TGTGCCAGCTCACCACCGAACCTGGACAGGAGCATTCAGTACTTC.

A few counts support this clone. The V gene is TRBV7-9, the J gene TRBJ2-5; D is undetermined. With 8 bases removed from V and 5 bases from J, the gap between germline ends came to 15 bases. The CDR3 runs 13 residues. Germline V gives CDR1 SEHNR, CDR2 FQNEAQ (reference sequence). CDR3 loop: CASLPPRFETQYF. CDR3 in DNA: TGTGCCAGCCTTCCCCCGCGGTTTGAGACCCAGTACTTC.

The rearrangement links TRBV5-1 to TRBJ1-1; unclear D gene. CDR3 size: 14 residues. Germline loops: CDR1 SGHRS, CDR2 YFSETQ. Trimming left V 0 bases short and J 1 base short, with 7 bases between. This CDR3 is CASSLEPKNTEAFF. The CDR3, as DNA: TGCGCCAGCAGCTTGGAACCAAAGAACACTGAAGCTTTCTTT.

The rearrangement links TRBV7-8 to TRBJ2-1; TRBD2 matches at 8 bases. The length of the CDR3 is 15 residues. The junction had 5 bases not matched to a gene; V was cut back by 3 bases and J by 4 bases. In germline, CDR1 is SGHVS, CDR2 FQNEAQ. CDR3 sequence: CASSFVAGGYNEQFF. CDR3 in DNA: TGTGCCAGCAGCTTCGTGGCGGGGGGATACAATGAGCAGTTCTTC.

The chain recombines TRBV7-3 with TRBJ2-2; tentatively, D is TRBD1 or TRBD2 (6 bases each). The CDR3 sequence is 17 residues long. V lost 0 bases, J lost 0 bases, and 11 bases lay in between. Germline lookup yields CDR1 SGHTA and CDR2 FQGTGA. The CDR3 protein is CASSLTPGAANTGELFF. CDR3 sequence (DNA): TGTGCCAGCAGCTTAACCCCGGGGGCGGCGAACACCGGGGAGCTGTTTTTT.

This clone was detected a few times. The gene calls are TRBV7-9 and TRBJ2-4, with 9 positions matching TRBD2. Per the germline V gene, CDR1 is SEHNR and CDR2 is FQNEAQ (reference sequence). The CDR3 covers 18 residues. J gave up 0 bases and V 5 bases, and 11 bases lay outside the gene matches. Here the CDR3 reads CASSPVGAGGRAKNIQYF. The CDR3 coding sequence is TGTGCCAGCAGCCCCGTCGGGGCGGGGGGGCGAGCCAAAAACATTCAGTACTTC. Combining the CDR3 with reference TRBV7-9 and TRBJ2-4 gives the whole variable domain DTGVSQNPRHKITKRGQNVTFRCDPISEHNRLYWYRQTLGQGPEFLTYFQNEAQLEKSRLLSDRFSAERPKGSFSTLEIQRTEQGDSAMYLCASSPVGAGGRAKNIQYFGAGTRLSVL.

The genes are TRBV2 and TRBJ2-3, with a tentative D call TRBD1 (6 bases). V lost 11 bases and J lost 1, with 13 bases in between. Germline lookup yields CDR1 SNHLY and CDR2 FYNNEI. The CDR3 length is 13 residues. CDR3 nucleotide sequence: TGTGCCGGCCAGACAGGCCGCACAGATACGCAGTATTTT. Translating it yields CAGQTGRTDTQYF.

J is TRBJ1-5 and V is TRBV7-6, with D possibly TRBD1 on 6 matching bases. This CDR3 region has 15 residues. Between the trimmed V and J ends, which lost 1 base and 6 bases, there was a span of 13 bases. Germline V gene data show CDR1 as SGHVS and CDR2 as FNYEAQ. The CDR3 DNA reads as TGTGCCAGCAGCTTAGGGGGGCCGGCAGGTCAGCCCCAGCATTTT. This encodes CASSLGGPAGQPQHF.

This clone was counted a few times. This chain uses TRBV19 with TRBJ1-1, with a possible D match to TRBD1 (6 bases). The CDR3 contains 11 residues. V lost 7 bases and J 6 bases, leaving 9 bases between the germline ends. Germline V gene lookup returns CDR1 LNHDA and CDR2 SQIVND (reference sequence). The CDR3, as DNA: TGTGCCAGTATGAGGGGGGCTGAAGCTTTCTTT. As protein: CASMRGAEAFF. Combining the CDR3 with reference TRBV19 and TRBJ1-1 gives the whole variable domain DGGITQSPKYLFRKEGQNVTLSCEQNLNHDAMYWYRQDPGQGLRLIYYSQIVNDFQKGDIAEGYSVSREKKESFPLTVTSAQKNPTAFYLCASMRGAEAFFGQGTRLTVV.

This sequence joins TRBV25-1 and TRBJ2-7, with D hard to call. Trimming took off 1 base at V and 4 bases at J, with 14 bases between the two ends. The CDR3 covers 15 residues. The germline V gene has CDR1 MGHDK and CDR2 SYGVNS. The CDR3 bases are TGTGCCAGCAGTGAATTCGGGCTCGACTTATACGAGCAGTACTTC. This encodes CASSEFGLDLYEQYF.

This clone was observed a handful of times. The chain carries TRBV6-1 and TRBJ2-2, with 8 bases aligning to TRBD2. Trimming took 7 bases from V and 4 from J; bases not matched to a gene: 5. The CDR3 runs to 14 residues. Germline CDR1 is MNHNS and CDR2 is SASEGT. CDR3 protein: CASMAGGFTGELFF. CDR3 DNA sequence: TGTGCCAGCATGGCGGGGGGCTTCACCGGGGAGCTGTTTTTT.

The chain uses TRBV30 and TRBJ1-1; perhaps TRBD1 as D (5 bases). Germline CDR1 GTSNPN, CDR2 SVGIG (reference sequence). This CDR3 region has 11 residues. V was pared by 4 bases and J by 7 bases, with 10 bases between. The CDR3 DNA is TGTGCCTGGACCCACGGGGGTGAAGCTTTCTTT. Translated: CAWTHGGEAFF.